One and the same sample provided the 5 T cell receptor beta chains below, sequenced in a study of PD-L1 blockade in urothelial cancer. Data came from immunoSEQ multiplex PCR; TCRdb stores just in-frame clones and leaves some out. The sample has about 100,000 clones, around 93% seen once. The input for sequencing was PBMCs, taken around atezolizumab (anti-PD-L1) treatment. Receptor source: a woman of 80 years or more with urothelial cancer.

The rearrangement joins TRBV30 to TRBJ1-5, with D possibly being TRBD1 (6 bases). Germline values: CDR1 GTSNPN, CDR2 SVGIG (reference sequence). Trimming cost V 0 bases and J 1 base, with 16 bases left between them. There are 17 residues in the CDR3. The DNA of the CDR3 is TGTGCCTGGAGTGTAGAGACAGGCCTTTTGAGCAATCAGCCCCAGCATTTT. Protein sequence: CAWSVETGLLSNQPQHF.

J is TRBJ1-1 and V is TRBV11-1; no clear D gene. Trimming stripped 2 bases from V and 1 base from J, with 11 bases between. CDR1 SGHAT and CDR2 FQDESV come from the germline V gene (reference sequence). CDR3 size: 15 residues. This CDR3 reads CASSLSGGGNTEAFF. Here the CDR3 DNA reads TGTGCCAGCAGCTTATCAGGAGGAGGGAACACTGAAGCTTTCTTT.

The chain is built from TRBV30 and TRBJ2-3; TRBD2 aligns across 7 bases. V lost 8 bases and J lost 2; bases outside the gene matches: 10. Looked up from germline, CDR1 is GTSNPN and CDR2 is SVGIG (reference sequence). This CDR3 has 14 amino acids. This CDR3 is CAHSPGLSTDTQYF. In DNA form, the CDR3 reads TGTGCCCACTCCCCGGGACTATCCACAGATACGCAGTATTTT.

In its sample, this clone was seen once. The chain joins TRBV6-5 to TRBJ2-2; tentative D call: TRBD2 (6 bases). V was cut by 0 bases and J by 4 bases, with 12 bases left in between. The CDR3 has 16 residues. Per germline, CDR1 MNHEY and CDR2 SVGAGI. DNA for the CDR3: TGTGCCAGCAGTTACTCTGGGGGGTCGGGCACCGGGGAGCTGTTTTTT. Translation gives CASSYSGGSGTGELFF.

This clone was observed once. The rearrangement links TRBV5-1 to TRBJ2-2, with D perhaps matching TRBD1 (5 bases). The V end was cut by 4 bases, the J end by 1 base, with 14 bases between. This CDR3 comprises 16 residues. In germline, CDR1 is SGHRS, CDR2 YFSETQ. The DNA for the CDR3 is TGCGCCAGCAGCCGCCATATCGGACAGAACACCGGGGAGCTGTTTTTT. Translating it yields CASSRHIGQNTGELFF.